The 17 T cell receptor beta chains reported below all come from one sample, sequenced in a study of Ad26.COV2.S vaccination and SARS-CoV-2 variants. Data came from immunoSEQ multiplex PCR; TCRdb stores just in-frame clones and leaves some out. The sample yields about 480,000 clones, 70% to 90% seen once. Treatment here: about 20 received Ad26.COV2.S at low or high dose, single or two shots; 5 received placebo; per-sample allocation not given. Sampling took place 63 days after the first vaccine or placebo injection. The material sequenced was peripheral blood, taken in a trial of Ad26.COV2.S vaccine versus placebo. These receptors came from a person between 18 and 65 years old who received the Ad26.COV2.S COVID-19 vaccine or a placebo.

This clone appeared a few times. The V call is TRBV19, the J call TRBJ1-5; D gene unclear. This CDR3 is built from 15 residues. Germline values: CDR1 LNHDA, CDR2 SQIVND (reference sequence). Deletions cut 1 base from V and 0 bases from J, with 7 bases between. CDR3: CASSIGRSSNQPQHF. The CDR3, as DNA: TGTGCCAGTAGTATAGGACGGTCTAGCAATCAGCCCCAGCATTTT.

The chain uses TRBV15 and TRBJ1-6, with D unclear. The CDR3 consists of 15 residues. The germline CDR1 and CDR2 sequences are LNHNV and YYDKDF (reference sequence). With 1 base removed from V and 2 bases from J, the gap between germline ends came to 6 bases. This CDR3 reads CATSRVGTYNSPLHF. The CDR3 region has the DNA TGTGCCACCAGCAGAGTCGGCACCTATAATTCACCCCTCCACTTT.

This clone appeared once. This chain connects TRBV18 to TRBJ2-1; 12 positions agree with TRBD2. This CDR3 spans 17 amino acids. Trimming removed 3 bases from V and 4 bases from J; junction bases left unmatched: 7. Germline V lookup: CDR1 KGHSH, CDR2 LQKENI. CDR3 in amino acids: CASSPTSGSVRYNEQFF. In DNA form, the CDR3 reads TGTGCCAGCTCACCGACTAGCGGGAGTGTGAGATACAATGAGCAGTTCTTC.

The V and J genes are TRBV2 and TRBJ1-5; D is uncertain. CDR3 length equals 14 residues. CDR1 and CDR2 (germline): SNHLY, FYNNEI. Trimming took 7 bases from V and 5 from J, leaving 15 bases between them. The CDR3 region has the DNA TGTGCCAGCACCGAGGGCAGGAGAGATCAGCCCCAGCATTTT. It specifies CASTEGRRDQPQHF.

As concerns this clone: Within the sample, other DNA sequences also encode this same CDR3. The genes are TRBV15 and TRBJ1-5; TRBD1 might be the D (6 bases). This CDR3 has 14 residues. Between the trimmed V and J ends, which lost 0 bases and 5 bases, there was a span of 8 bases. Germline V CDR1 and CDR2: LNHNV, YYDKDF (reference sequence). In DNA form, the CDR3 reads TGTGCCACCAGCAGAGACGGACAGTATCAGCCCCAGCATTTT. The encoded protein is CATSRDGQYQPQHF.

This rearrangement joins TRBV25-1 to TRBJ1-2, with D possibly matching TRBD1 (5 bases). Per the germline V gene, CDR1 is MGHDK and CDR2 is SYGVNS. The germline V and J ends were trimmed by 0 bases and 7 bases, with 15 bases remaining between them. The CDR3 is made up of 15 amino acids. The CDR3 loop is CASSEYRDGRSGYTF. The CDR3 region has the DNA TGTGCCAGCAGTGAATACCGGGACGGCCGTTCTGGCTACACCTTC.

The genes are TRBV6-2 or TRBV6-3 and TRBJ2-1; 10 bases are a match to TRBD2. CDR1 and CDR2 from the germline V gene are MNHEY and SVGEGT. CDR3 length equals 16 residues. J was trimmed by 7 bases and V by 2 bases; bases with no gene match: 8. The CDR3 DNA reads TGTGCCAGCAGTTACACGAGCGGGAGGGCCTCTAATGAGCAGTTCTTC. Amino acid sequence: CASSYTSGRASNEQFF.

CDR3 bases: TGTGCCAGCATCCATCGGGGGAGCGGGAGAGATGAGCAGTTCTTC. Amino acid sequence: CASIHRGSGRDEQFF. V gene TRBV3-1 (or the pseudogene TRBV3-2) combines with J gene TRBJ2-1, with 8 bases that match TRBD2. CDR3 length: 15 amino acids. J lost 8 bases, V lost 7 bases, and 13 bases had no gene match. CDR1 is LGHDT, CDR2 YNNKEL, per germline (reference sequence).

This clone was observed a few times. The rearrangement links TRBV3-1 (or the pseudogene TRBV3-2) to TRBJ2-6; the match to TRBD2 covers 9 bases. The germline gives CDR1 LGHDT, CDR2 YNNKEL (reference sequence). The CDR3 is 19 residues long. V was pared by 3 bases and J by 3 bases, with 12 bases of the junction left unmatched. The CDR3 region has the DNA TGTGCCAGCAGCCAGTTTGGCGGGAGGGCCAAAAGTGGGGCCAACGTCCTGACTTTC. Protein sequence: CASSQFGGRAKSGANVLTF.

V is TRBV4-3 and J is TRBJ2-7; perhaps TRBD2 as D (6 bases). In germline, CDR1 is LGHNA, CDR2 YSLEER. CDR3 length: 15 amino acids. V shed 0 bases and J shed 0 bases, with 9 bases lying between them. The chain's CDR3 is CASSQEVGSSYEQYF. The CDR3 DNA sequence: TGCGCCAGCAGCCAAGAGGTCGGGAGCTCCTACGAGCAGTACTTC.

This clone was seen a few times. The chain is built from TRBV7-2 and TRBJ1-1; 7 bases agree with TRBD1. The CDR3 sequence is 19 residues long. Germline V lookup: CDR1 SGHTA, CDR2 FQGNSA. The J segment lost 1 base and the V segment lost 0 bases, leaving 14 bases of the junction unmatched. CDR3 sequence (DNA): TGTGCCAGCAGCTTAGCGGTTAGGGGGCGGATTTCAGGGAACACTGAAGCTTTCTTT. Its protein product is CASSLAVRGRISGNTEAFF.

The chain is built from TRBV9 and TRBJ2-1, with TRBD2 matching over 9 bases. The germline V gene has CDR1 SGDLS and CDR2 YYNGEE. This CDR3 is 17 amino acids long. V dropped 4 bases and J dropped 8; count of bases not matched to a gene: 16. The CDR3 nucleotides are TGTGCCAGCAGCACCTCTTGGGGGACTAGCAATTCGGATGAGCAGTTCTTC. This gives the protein CASSTSWGTSNSDEQFF.

This clone has a single count. The chain links TRBV12-5 to TRBJ1-5, with D unclear. There are 10 residues in the CDR3. V was clipped by 7 bases and J by 7 bases, with 5 bases between them. CDR1 and CDR2 from the germline V gene are LGHNT and FRNRAP. CDR3 in DNA: TGTGCTAGTGTGGTCCAGCCCCAGCATTTT. Translation: CASVVQPQHF.

The gene calls are TRBV27 and TRBJ1-6; 9 nucleotides align to TRBD1. The CDR3 has 18 residues. The junction had 10 bases not matched to a gene; V was cut back by 0 bases and J by 7 bases. Germline CDR1 and CDR2: MNHEY and SMNVEV (reference sequence). The CDR3 DNA follows: TGTGCCAGCAGTTTATCGAGGGGACAGGGCTTGGGGAATTCACCCCTCCACTTT. Encoded protein: CASSLSRGQGLGNSPLHF.

This chain links TRBV5-1 with TRBJ2-1; 7 nucleotides align to TRBD2. V lost 4 bases, J lost 12 bases, and 10 bases stayed unmatched. The CDR3 has 13 residues. Germline V gene data show CDR1 as SGHRS and CDR2 as YFSETQ. This CDR3 reads CASSREVGVGQFF. The CDR3 bases are TGCGCCAGCAGCCGGGAGGTGGGTGTTGGGCAGTTCTTC.

This chain connects TRBV7-8 to TRBJ2-3; 8 positions agree with TRBD1. From germline, CDR1 is SGHVS and CDR2 FQNEAQ. The CDR3 is made up of 16 amino acids. The ends lost 4 bases at V and 14 bases at J; junction bases unmatched: 20. This chain's CDR3 is CASSSEPAEGQGPPYF. The CDR3 nucleotides are TGTGCCAGCAGCTCCGAACCTGCAGAAGGACAGGGCCCTCCGTATTTT.

The rearrangement uses TRBV5-1 and TRBJ2-7; D is possibly TRBD1 or TRBD2 (5 bases each). Trimming took off 0 bases at V and 9 bases at J, with 19 bases between the two ends. The CDR3 consists of 15 residues. Looked up from germline, CDR1 is SGHRS and CDR2 is YFSETQ. The DNA of the CDR3 is TGCGCCAGCAGCTTGGGTCCCCCTGGGACGGATACGCAGTACTTC. Translated: CASSLGPPGTDTQYF.